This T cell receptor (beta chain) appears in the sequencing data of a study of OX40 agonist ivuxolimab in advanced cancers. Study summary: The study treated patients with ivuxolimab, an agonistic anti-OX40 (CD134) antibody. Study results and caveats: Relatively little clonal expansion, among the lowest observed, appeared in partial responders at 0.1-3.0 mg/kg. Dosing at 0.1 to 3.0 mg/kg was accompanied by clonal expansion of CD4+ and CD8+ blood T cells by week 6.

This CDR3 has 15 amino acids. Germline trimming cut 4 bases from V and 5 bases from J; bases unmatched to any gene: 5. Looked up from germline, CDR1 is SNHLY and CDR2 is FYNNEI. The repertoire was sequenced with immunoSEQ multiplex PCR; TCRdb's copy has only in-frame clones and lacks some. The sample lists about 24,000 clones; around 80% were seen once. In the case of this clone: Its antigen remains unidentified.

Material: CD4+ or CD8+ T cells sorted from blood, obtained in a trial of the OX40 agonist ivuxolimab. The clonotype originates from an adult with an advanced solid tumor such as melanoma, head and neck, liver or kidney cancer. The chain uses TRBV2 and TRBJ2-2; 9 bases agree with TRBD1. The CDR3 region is CASSVQGAKTGELFF. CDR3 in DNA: TGTGCCAGCAGTGTACAGGGGGCAAAGACCGGGGAGCTGTTTTTT. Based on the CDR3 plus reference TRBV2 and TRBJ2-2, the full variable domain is EPEVTQTPSHQVTQMGQEVILRCVPISNHLYFYWYRQILGQKVEFLVSFYNNEISEKSEIFDDQFSVERPDGSNFTLKIRSTKLEDSAMYFCASSVQGAKTGELFFGEGSRLTVL.